The sequence of this T cell receptor beta chain was determined in a study of tissue T cells after allogeneic stem cell transplantation (dated by TCRdb to 2022 to 2024). At the level of the whole study: TCR beta repertoires were profiled across many tissues obtained from research autopsies of patients with and without GVHD, as well as in mouse models of GVHD. The human arm was conducted as a prospective observational study, and neither blinding nor randomization was performed.

With respect to this clone: Which antigen it targets is not known. Because this receptor comes from a mouse, its gene names and germline sequences follow the mouse reference. The read halts 1 residue ahead of the CDR3 end, with the missing end drawn from the germline J gene. The sample holds other DNA sequences that translate to the same CDR3.

Overall study outcomes, separate from this receptor: Within patients, how anatomically similar tissues were was a major factor shaping TCR repertoire composition, regardless of disease or transplant status. In both patients and mice, T cells from blood and spleen covered only a limited part of the TCR repertoire found in tissues. Few T cell clones were found to be shared across patients, but shared repertoire signatures across patients were revealed in a tissue-specific fashion by motif-based clustering. Which tissue TCRs were alloreactive or antigen-specific was not determined in the study, and some clones might have been persisting host cells. The patient cohort was small and clinically heterogeneous, and sampling depth was acknowledged as a limitation.

The CDR3, from cysteine to phenylalanine, totals 13 residues. The DNA has 36 bases, all within the CDR3, and is read from base 1. In the germline V gene (reference sequence), CDR1 corresponds to FNHDT and CDR2 to SITEND. Between the V and J ends, shortened by 2 bases and 0 bases respectively, the junction contains 4 bases. Library generation was performed with the immunoSEQ multiplex PCR assay. Adaptive Biotechnologies performed the TCRbeta CDR3 sequencing at survey depth and reported CDR3 sequences, V/J genes, productive frequency and template counts. TCR beta CDR3 regions were amplified from genomic DNA rather than RNA. On the study's bioinformatics: Jensen-Shannon divergence was used to quantify pairwise repertoire overlap between tissues, with a value of 1 indicating complete divergence and a value of 0 indicating identical repertoires. Tissues were clustered by single-linkage agglomerative hierarchical clustering of pairwise JSD values, and the clustering results were displayed as dendrograms. GLIPH2 was run on all patient samples with simulation_depth 1000, kmer_min_depth 3 and cdr3_length_cutoff 8, and groups with more than two unique CDR3s were retained. A standardized tissue-overlap score was calculated by extrapolating Jaccard GLIPH-group overlap across patients to a standard repertoire size of 1000 clones. Linear mixed-effect models, with tissue included as a fixed effect and individual included as a random effect, were used to assess associations of diversity with clinical or experimental variables. The table comes from immuneACCESS by way of TCRdb, which keeps in-frame sequences with V and J called. Part of the clones is missing from these tables; in studies checked, under half for an unresolved V gene and the rest for unknown reasons. For V, J and clone size, that table is used; D and trimming come from the DNA. This sample gives roughly 50,000 clones in total; around 70% of them show up just once. The ten largest clones take up around 0.5% of the sample.

Recombination connected TRBV19 to TRBJ2-4, with the D gene uncertain. The source is a pool of C57BL/6 mice in good health. Material: sorted cells pooled from one or two spleens. CDR3 bases read: TGTGCCAGCAGTATTTCTAGTCAAAACACCTTGTAC. Protein translation: CASSISSQNTLY. The CDR3 as a whole reads CASSISSQNTLYF.